This T cell receptor (beta chain) was obtained from a study of shared clonotypes between healthy human individuals. Study details: In total, the donors were two women and a few men aged 18 to 49.

Germline values: CDR1 MGHDK, CDR2 SYGVNS. V lost 6 bases and J lost 6, with 20 bases in between. The CDR3 has 15 amino acids. Data came from immunoSEQ multiplex PCR; TCRdb stores just in-frame clones and leaves some out. The profile shows about 1.5 million clones, approximately 98% of them singletons. This sequence originates from a man aged 25-45 years in good health. Source material: naive CD4+ T cells sorted from blood. The subset is: CD45RA+ positively selected. The rearrangement joins TRBV25-1 to TRBJ1-1; possibly TRBD1 for D (6 bases). In DNA, the CDR3 is TGTGCCAGCAGGGACAATCTCGGACAGTTAGCTGAAGCTTTCTTT. This codes for CASRDNLGQLAEAFF.